These 24 T cell receptor beta chains were sequenced from one sample in a study of tumor and adjacent non-tumor tissue in lung cancer. RNA was extracted from bulk tissue without any cell sorting. This non-tumor lung sample came from over 3 cm beyond the tumor edge. A modified ARM-PCR protocol with three rounds of nested PCR amplified TCRbeta. TCRdb ran MiXCR on the multiplex PCR reads and lists one entry per CDR3 protein. The table shows more than 60,000 distinct CDR3 sequences, with 76% occurring only once. The sample comprised distant non-tumor lung tissue. The origin of the receptors is a man aged 55 to 70 with non-small cell lung cancer.

This clonotype was observed a single time. An end of the junction does not agree with germline; a read error may underlie this. The V gene is TRBV28, the J gene TRBJ1-1, with D uncertain. In germline, CDR1 is MDHEN, CDR2 SYDVKM. The CDR3 runs 14 residues. CDR3 amino acids: CASSSGRGFIEAFF. For the CDR3, the DNA is TGTGCCAGCAGTTCCGGGAGAGGGTTCATTGAAGCCTTCTTT. Combining the CDR3 with reference TRBV28 and TRBJ1-1 gives the whole variable domain DVKVTQSSRYLVKRTGEKVFLECVQDMDHENMFWYRQDPGLGLRLIYFSYDVKMKEKGDIPEGYSVSREKKERFSLILESASTNQTSMYLCASSSGRGFIEAFFGQGTRLTVV.

This clonotype was counted ten times or more. It may be a read error: a sequence one base away is much more abundant. J is TRBJ2-3 and V is TRBV10-3; TRBD2 matches at 15 bases. The germline CDR1 and CDR2 sequences are ENHRY and SYGVKD. CDR3 length equals 17 residues. Unmatched junction bases numbered 10, after V lost 4 bases and J lost 8 bases. CDR3 DNA: TGTGCCATCAGTGGGATGGGGACTAGCGGGAGGTCGAGTACGCAGTATTTT. It is translated as CAISGMGTSGRSSTQYF.

The table lists this clonotype with a count of one. Germline is not matched at one junction end, which may reflect a read error. The chain has TRBV11-3 and TRBJ2-1, with a tentative D call TRBD1 (7 bases). The CDR3 sequence is 16 residues long. From germline, CDR1 is SGHNT and CDR2 YENEEA. CDR3 nucleotides: TGTGCCAGCAGCTTAGGGAGGGCAGGGGGTTACAGTGAGCAGTTCTTC. Translation gives CASSLGRAGGYSEQFF. The variable domain in full, with the rest retrieved from reference TRBV11-3 and TRBJ2-1, is EAGVVQSPRYKIIEKKQPVAFWCNPISGHNTLYWYLQNLGQGPELLIRYENEEAVDDSQLPKDRFSAERLKGVDSTLKIQPAELGDSAVYLCASSLGRAGGYSEQFFGPGTRLTVL.

This chain connects TRBV6-5 to TRBJ1-2, with 8 nucleotides matching TRBD1. V lost 3 bases and J lost 7; bases outside the gene matches: 13. CDR1 and CDR2 (germline): MNHEY, SVGAGI. The CDR3 runs to 16 residues. The CDR3 DNA sequence: TGTGCCAGCAGTTATGGGCAGGGGGCGAGATTAGGTGGCTACACCTTC. It encodes CASSYGQGARLGGYTF.

At least ten counts were recorded for this clonotype. This chain connects TRBV14 to TRBJ2-7; D is uncertain. From germline, CDR1 is SGHDN and CDR2 FVKESK. This CDR3 is built from 14 residues. V was trimmed by 0 bases and J by 4 bases, leaving 10 bases between them. The CDR3 DNA follows: TGTGCCAGCAGCCAAGAAGACTCCCGGTACGAGCAGTACTTC. Translation gives CASSQEDSRYEQYF.

This rearrangement joins TRBV4-2 to TRBJ2-7, with TRBD1 matching 8 bases. Germline values: CDR1 LGHNA, CDR2 YNFKEQ. This CDR3 comprises 14 residues. CDR3 loop: CASSPAGGRDEQYV. The DNA for the CDR3 is TGTGCTAGCAGCCCGGCAGGGGGCAGGGACGAGCAGTACGTC.

On this clonotype itself: Since a much larger clone is just one base distant, this may be a read error. This chain joins TRBV28 and TRBJ2-1; D gene ambiguous. This CDR3 is 15 amino acids long. Per the germline V gene, CDR1 is MDHEN and CDR2 is SYDVKM. The CDR3 DNA sequence: TGTGCCAGCAGTTTACCCCTCCCCTCCTACAATGAGCATTTCTTC. Protein: CASSLPLPSYNEHFF.

Of note for this clonotype: As the CDR3 is not closed by the conserved phenylalanine or tryptophan, this likely results from a read error. It is unclear where the CDR3 begins or ends on the DNA, so no DNA is shown, and the CDR3 is as TCRdb lists it. CDR3 in amino acids: CSARRDEQFL. The chain carries TRBV29-1 and TRBJ2-1; the table assigns TRBD1, which was not confirmed against the DNA. From germline, CDR1 is SQVTM and CDR2 ANQGSEA. The CDR3 extends over 10 residues, inclusive of both ends.

Turning to this clonotype: One end of the junction fails to match germline, which may point to a read error. The V and J genes are TRBV4-1 and TRBJ2-1; maybe TRBD1 (5 bases). The CDR3 is 13 residues long. Looked up from germline, CDR1 is MGHRA and CDR2 is YSYEKL. The CDR3, as DNA: TGCGCCAACAGCAGGACGCCAAGGGGTGAGCAGTTCTTC. Translation: CANSRTPRGEQFF.

The rearrangement uses TRBV6-2 or TRBV6-3 and TRBJ2-1, with unresolved D. This CDR3 spans 16 amino acids. The V gene lost 4 bases and the J gene lost 1 base, with 14 bases spanning the gap. Germline V lookup: CDR1 MNHEY, CDR2 SVGEGT. CDR3: CASSLSTGGSYNEQFF. The CDR3 coding sequence is TGTGCCAGCAGTTTGTCCACTGGTGGGTCCTACAATGAGCAGTTCTTC.

The chain combines TRBV5-4 with TRBJ2-3; 8 positions agree with TRBD2. Germline V gives CDR1 SGHNT, CDR2 YYREEE (reference sequence). V shed 4 bases, J shed 8 bases, and the junction held 15 bases outside the gene matches. The CDR3 loop spans 16 amino acids. The CDR3 protein is CASSPIERELRSTQYF. The CDR3 DNA reads as TGTGCCAGCAGCCCTATCGAGCGGGAGCTGCGAAGTACGCAGTATTTT. Full variable domain (missing parts from reference TRBV5-4 and TRBJ2-3): ETGVTQSPTHLIKTRGQQVTLRCSSQSGHNTVSWYQQALGQGPQFIFQYYREEENGRGNFPPRFSGLQFPNYSSELNVNALELDDSALYLCASSPIERELRSTQYFGPGTRLTVL.

Concerning this clonotype itself: It is likely a read error, because the conserved phenylalanine at the end of the CDR3 is missing. This rearrangement joins TRBV29-1 to TRBJ2-5; 8 bases fit TRBD2. Losses at the gene ends were 8 bases for V and 5 bases for J; bases not matched to a gene: 13. Germline V CDR1 and CDR2: SQVTM, ANQGSEA. The CDR3 is 14 amino acids. CDR3 sequence reads: CSWARTSTGETQYL. The CDR3 coding sequence is TGCAGCTGGGCTCGGACTAGCACTGGGGAGACCCAGTACCTC.

V gene TRBV6-6 combines with J gene TRBJ2-1; possibly TRBD1 for D (6 bases). Germline V gene sequence: CDR1 MNHNY, CDR2 SVGAGI (reference sequence). Trimming cost V 6 bases and J 2 bases, with 11 bases left between them. This CDR3 is built from 14 residues. The CDR3 nucleotides read TGTGCCAGCAGAGAACAGGGCGCCTACAATGAGCAGTTCTTC. Protein: CASREQGAYNEQFF.

The DNA for the CDR3 is TGCAGCGCCTCGGTAGGGGGGGACACCAAAGCTTTCTTT. Encoded protein: CSASVGGDTKAFF. The V gene is TRBV29-1, the J gene TRBJ1-1, with TRBD1 as a possible D gene (6 bases). Germline V gene data show CDR1 as SQVTM and CDR2 as ANQGSEA. This CDR3 is 13 amino acids long. Between the trimmed V and J ends, which lost 7 bases and 9 bases, there was a span of 21 bases. The entire variable domain, with the rest obtained from reference TRBV29-1 and TRBJ1-1, is as follows: SAVISQKPSRDICQRGTSLTIQCQVDSQVTMMFWYRQQPGQSLTLIATANQGSEATYESGFVIDKFPISRPNLTFSTLTVSNMSPEDSSIYLCSASVGGDTKAFFGQGTRLTVV.

The chain recombines TRBV12-5 with TRBJ2-7, with D possibly matching TRBD2 (5 bases). This CDR3 contains 13 residues. Germline V gene lookup returns CDR1 LGHNT and CDR2 FRNRAP. Trimming pared 1 base from V and 9 bases from J, leaving 13 bases between. The CDR3 here is CASGLGTLRGQYF. The CDR3 DNA follows: TGTGCTAGTGGTTTGGGCACCTTACGGGGGCAGTACTTC.

As for this clonotype: The germline gene is not matched at one end of the junction; a read error may be the cause. The rearrangement joins TRBV4-1 to TRBJ2-3, with no clear D. This CDR3 has 17 residues. The germline gives CDR1 MGHRA, CDR2 YSYEKL. The CDR3 region is CDSSQDTGQDVTDTKYF. CDR3 nucleotide sequence: TGCGACAGCAGCCAAGATACGGGTCAGGACGTCACAGATACGAAGTATTTT.

This clonotype was recorded once. Germline is not matched at one junction end, which may reflect a read error. The V call is TRBV29-1, the J call TRBJ2-7; D is possibly TRBD2 (6 bases). The CDR3 length is 12 residues. Germline V gene data show CDR1 as SQVTM and CDR2 as ANQGSEA. The CDR3 sequence: CTVEGSGGVVYF. Written as DNA, the CDR3 is TGCACCGTTGAAGGAAGTGGCGGGGTGGTTTACTTC.

This clonotype came up many times. This chain uses TRBV7-8 with TRBJ2-7; the D call may be TRBD1 or TRBD2 (6 bases each). Germline V gene lookup returns CDR1 SGHVS and CDR2 FQNEAQ. The CDR3 is 15 amino acids. The V end lost 6 bases, the J end lost 3 bases, and 18 bases lay between the germline ends. The chain's CDR3 is CASSPERGAGYEQYF. CDR3 nucleotide sequence: TGTGCCAGCAGTCCTGAGAGGGGGGCGGGCTACGAGCAGTACTTC. The full variable domain, its missing parts supplied by reference TRBV7-8 and TRBJ2-7, is GAGVSQSPRYKVAKRGQDVALRCDPISGHVSLFWYQQALGQGPEFLTYFQNEAQLDKSGLPSDRFFAERPEGSVSTLKIQRTQQEDSAVYLCASSPERGAGYEQYFGPGTRLTVT.

The CDR3: CAIRSLQEPNTEAFF. The CDR3 DNA follows: TGTGCCATCAGGTCCCTACAGGAACCGAACACTGAAGCTTTCTTT. The rearrangement joins TRBV28 to TRBJ1-1, with D possibly matching TRBD1 (5 bases). V lost 10 bases and J 1 base, leaving 19 bases between the germline ends. Looked up from germline, CDR1 is MDHEN and CDR2 is SYDVKM. This CDR3 is 15 amino acids long.

As regards this clonotype: A junction end diverges from the germline sequence, so it may reflect a read error. CDR3 region: CASSRTDGTDAFF. The CDR3 DNA sequence: TGTGCCAGCAGTCGGACGGATGGCACTGATGCTTTCTTT. The genes are TRBV28 and TRBJ1-1; no definite D call. The germline V gene encodes CDR1 MDHEN and CDR2 SYDVKM. The length of the CDR3 is 13 residues.

In DNA, the CDR3 is TGTGCCAGCAGGCGGATAGGGAACTACACAGATACGCAGTATTTT. Translated, it gives CASRRIGNYTDTQYF. The genes are TRBV6-6 and TRBJ2-3; no firm D call. Trimming cost V 6 bases and J 2 bases, with 15 bases left between them. The CDR3 is made up of 15 amino acids. CDR1 and CDR2 (germline): MNHNY, SVGAGI (reference sequence).

Written as DNA, the CDR3 is TGTGCCAGCCGCGCTATGACGGGAGGATTACACGAGCAGTACTTC. The encoded protein is CASRAMTGGLHEQYF. V is TRBV12-3 or TRBV12-4 and J is TRBJ2-7; 7 bases are shared with TRBD2. V lost 8 bases, J lost 5 bases, and 15 bases stayed unmatched. The CDR3 length is 15 residues.

The chain joins TRBV12-3 or TRBV12-4 to TRBJ2-1, with 9 bases that match TRBD2. Trimming took 6 bases from V and 5 from J; bases not matched to a gene: 8. The CDR3 runs 15 residues. In DNA form, the CDR3 reads TGTGCCAGCAGATCTAGCGGGGTTACCGACAATGAGCAGTTCTTC. Amino acid sequence: CASRSSGVTDNEQFF.

To note about this clonotype: Without the conserved terminal phenylalanine or tryptophan, this CDR3 likely stems from a read error. This chain links TRBV6-1 with TRBJ1-2; D not certain. CDR3 size: 14 residues. Germline V lookup: CDR1 MNHNS, CDR2 SASEGT. CDR3 nucleotide sequence: TGTGCCATCAGTGAGGGTCTATTCAACTATGGCTACACCCTC. This sequence encodes CAISEGLFNYGYTL.